The rows below give T cell receptor beta chains drawn from one sample of a study of cytomegalovirus exposure and HLA in healthy donors. Measured with immunoSEQ multiplex PCR; TCRdb has only the in-frame clones, and not every one. The sample consists of about 210,000 clones, 75% to 80% of them appearing once. Sequencing input: PBMCs. These receptors were obtained from a male donor in good health and CMV-seronegative. The CDR3 runs from the conserved cysteine through the conserved F or W. D genes are given only for firm matches. Size is stated for part of the rows, as once, few or many counts, or as a class when the clone is expanded.

abundance	d_gene	v_gene	j_gene	CDR3nt	CDR3aa
-	-	TRBV14	TRBJ1-1	TGTGCCAGCACCTCGAACCACATGAACACTGAAGCTTTCTTT	CASTSNHMNTEAFF
-	-	TRBV19	TRBJ2-7	TGTGCCAGTAGTATCAATCCCGGTTCCTCCTACGAGCAGTACTTC	CASSINPGSSYEQYF
-	-	TRBV9	TRBJ1-3	TGTGCCAGCAGCGTAGTCGGATGGGATTCGGGGAGCTCTGGAAACACCATATATTTT	CASSVVGWDSGSSGNTIYF
few	TRBD2	TRBV9	TRBJ2-5	TGTGCCAGCAGCCCGTTGGGACTAGCGGGAGGTAGGGCCGAAGTAAACCAAGAGACCCAGTACTTC	CASSPLGLAGGRAEVNQETQYF
few	TRBD2	TRBV7-2	TRBJ2-3	TGTGCCAGCAGCTTTGTGCTAGCGGAAGATACGCAGTATTTT	CASSFVLAEDTQYF
-	TRBD1	TRBV5-1	TRBJ1-4	TGCGCCAGCGCCGGGACAGATAATGAAAAACTGTTTTTT	CASAGTDNEKLFF
-	-	TRBV27	TRBJ1-2	TGTGCCAGCAGTCCCGACAGGTTATGGGGCTACACCTTC	CASSPDRLWGYTF
few	TRBD2	TRBV5-1	TRBJ2-1	TGCGCCAGCACCAACAGCCCTAGCGGGAACTCCTACAATGAGCAGTTCTTC	CASTNSPSGNSYNEQFF
-	TRBD2	TRBV9	TRBJ2-2	TGTGCCAGCAGCGCTAGCGGGAGTGGAACCGGGGAGCTGTTTTTT	CASSASGSGTGELFF
-	-	TRBV5-1	TRBJ1-1	TGCGCCAGCAGCTTGGTTCAGGGGATGATGAACACTGAAGCTTTCTTT	CASSLVQGMMNTEAFF
-	-	TRBV2	TRBJ1-5	TGTGCCAGCAGAGACAGGAGTAATCAGCCCCAGCATTTT	CASRDRSNQPQHF
-	TRBD2	TRBV5-1	TRBJ2-2	TGCGCCAGCAGCTTTCTAGCGGGGGGAAACACCGGGGAGCTGTTTTTT	CASSFLAGGNTGELFF
-	-	TRBV5-1	TRBJ2-5	TGCGCCAGCAGCCCTAGGGGCGTTTGGGAGACCCAGTACTTC	CASSPRGVWETQYF
-	TRBD1	TRBV6-1	TRBJ2-1	TGTGCCAGCAGTGATACAGGGGGATATGAGCAGTTCTTC	CASSDTGGYEQFF
-	-	TRBV27	TRBJ2-7	TGTGCCAGCAGTGATACGACTAGGCCCTACGAGCAGTACTTC	CASSDTTRPYEQYF
-	TRBD1	TRBV5-1	TRBJ1-5	TGCGCCAGCAGCATCGGACAGGGCGGTCAGCCCCAGCATTTT	CASSIGQGGQPQHF
-	TRBD2	TRBV5-1	TRBJ2-1	TGCGCCAGCAGCACCCATCTAGCGGGATCCTACAATGAGCAGTTCTTC	CASSTHLAGSYNEQFF
-	TRBD2	TRBV27	TRBJ2-2	TGTGCCAGCAGTTTCTACAGCGGGAGATCCCCCGGGGAGCTGTTTTTT	CASSFYSGRSPGELFF
-	-	TRBV7-7	TRBJ2-3	TGTGCCAGCAGCCTGGGGGGGGCCGCAGATACGCAGTATTTT	CASSLGGAADTQYF
-	-	TRBV11-2	TRBJ1-4	TGTGCCAGCAGCTTACTACCCTGGACTAATGAAAAACTGTTTTTT	CASSLLPWTNEKLFF
few	TRBD1	TRBV25-1	TRBJ1-4	TGTGCCAGCAGTGAAAGTAGGACAGGGGGTAATGAAAAACTGTTTTTT	CASSESRTGGNEKLFF
-	TRBD1	TRBV28	TRBJ1-2	TGTGCCAGCAGTTTCATACAGGGGTATGGCTACACCTTC	CASSFIQGYGYTF
few	-	TRBV23-1	TRBJ1-4	TGCGCCAGCAGTCAATGGGGAGCCTCCCGGGGTTTT	CASSQWGASRGF
-	-	TRBV5-1	TRBJ2-7	TGCGCCAGCAGCCCGGTCGGAGTGGGGAGTTACGAGCAGTACTTC	CASSPVGVGSYEQYF